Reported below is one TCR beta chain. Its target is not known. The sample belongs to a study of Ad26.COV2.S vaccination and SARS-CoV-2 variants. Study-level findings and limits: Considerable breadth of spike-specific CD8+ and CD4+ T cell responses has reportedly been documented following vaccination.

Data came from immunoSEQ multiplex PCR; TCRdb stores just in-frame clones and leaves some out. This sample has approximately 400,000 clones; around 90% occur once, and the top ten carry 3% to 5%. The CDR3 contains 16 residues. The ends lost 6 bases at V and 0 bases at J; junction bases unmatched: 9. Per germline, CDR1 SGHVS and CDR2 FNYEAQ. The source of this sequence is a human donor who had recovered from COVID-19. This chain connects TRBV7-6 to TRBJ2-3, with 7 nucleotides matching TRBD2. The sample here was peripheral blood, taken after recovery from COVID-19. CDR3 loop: CASSFLLAASTDTQYF. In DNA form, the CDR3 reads TGTGCCAGCAGTTTCCTCCTAGCGGCTAGCACAGATACGCAGTATTTT.